Below, one T cell receptor beta chain is given with its context. These data come from a study of blood T cell repertoires in COVID-19. Sequencing was performed with immunoSEQ multiplex PCR; in TCRdb, only in-frame clones are kept and a portion is missing. Of approximately 70,000 clones listed, roughly 92% are singletons. The material sequenced was peripheral blood. The origin of this receptor is a man aged 45-65 years with COVID-19, enrolled during active disease.

CDR3 in amino acids: CASSPPSNTGELFF. The CDR3 DNA sequence: TGTGCCAGTAGTCCCCCGTCGAACACCGGGGAGCTGTTTTTT. This chain joins TRBV19 and TRBJ2-2; no clear D. The V end was cut by 5 bases, the J end by 0 bases, with 7 bases between. The CDR3 contains 14 residues. Germline V gene data show CDR1 as LNHDA and CDR2 as SQIVND (reference sequence).